This TCR beta chain originates from a study of human T cells and chemical hapten exposure. Study at large: Sensitization involved placing 2% DPC onto a roughly 2 cm by roughly 2 cm region of upper inner arm skin. Small discrepancies in pooled library volume mainly accounted for the varying TCR yields per sample.

Time point defined: patch test 1, 2 weeks after DPC sensitization. Stated treatment: therapeutic diphenylcyclopropenone sensitization with weekly scalp DPC. Study-wide results and caveats: As the donors had alopecia, their immune response may differ from healthy people's.

At least ten counts were recorded for this clonotype. Its specificity is not known. As the library was built, unique molecular identifiers were attached to individual cDNA molecules. TCRdb fed the RACE reads into MiXCR, producing one record per CDR3 protein. The data show 150,000 or so distinct CDR3 sequences, around 15% seen once. The TCR sequence derives from a woman aged 25 to 45 with alopecia areata. Some clones in this sample may be carry-over from other donors' samples. Sequenced material: whole blood, taken in connection with sensitization to the hapten diphenylcyclopropenone (DPC).

The CDR3 protein is CASSFEVTEAFF. CDR3 nucleotide sequence: TGTGCCAGCAGCTTTGAGGTCACTGAAGCTTTCTTT. J is TRBJ1-1 and V is TRBV12-1. TRBV12-1 is a pseudogene. The CDR3 sequence is 12 residues long.